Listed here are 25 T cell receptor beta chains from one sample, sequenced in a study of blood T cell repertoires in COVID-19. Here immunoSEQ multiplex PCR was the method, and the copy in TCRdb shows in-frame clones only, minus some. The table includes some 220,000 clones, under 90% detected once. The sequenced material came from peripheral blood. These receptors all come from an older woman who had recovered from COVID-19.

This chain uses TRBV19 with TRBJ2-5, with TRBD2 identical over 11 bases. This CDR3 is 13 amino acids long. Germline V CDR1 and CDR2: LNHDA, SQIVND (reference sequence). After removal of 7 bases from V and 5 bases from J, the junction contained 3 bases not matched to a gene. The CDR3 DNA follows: TGTGCCAGTAATAGCGGGAGGGGGGAGACCCAGTACTTC. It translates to CASNSGRGETQYF.

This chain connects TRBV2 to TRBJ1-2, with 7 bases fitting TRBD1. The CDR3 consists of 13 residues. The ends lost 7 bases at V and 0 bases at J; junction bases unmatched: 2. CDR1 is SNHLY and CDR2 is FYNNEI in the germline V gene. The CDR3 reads CASKGATNYGYTF. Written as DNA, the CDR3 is TGTGCCAGCAAGGGGGCCACTAACTATGGCTACACCTTC.

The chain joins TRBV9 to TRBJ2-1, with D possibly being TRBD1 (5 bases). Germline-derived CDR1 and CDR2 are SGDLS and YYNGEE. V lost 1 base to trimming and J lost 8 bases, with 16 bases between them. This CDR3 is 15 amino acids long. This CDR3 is CASSVRGNLIDEQFF. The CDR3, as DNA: TGTGCCAGCAGCGTAAGGGGCAATTTGATCGATGAGCAGTTCTTC.

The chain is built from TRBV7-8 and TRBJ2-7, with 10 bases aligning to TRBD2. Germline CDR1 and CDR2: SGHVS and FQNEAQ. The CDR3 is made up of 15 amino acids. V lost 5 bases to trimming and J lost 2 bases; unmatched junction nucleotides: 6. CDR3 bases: TGTGCCAGCAGCGTTCTAGCGGGGGTCACCTACGAGCAGTACTTC. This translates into CASSVLAGVTYEQYF.

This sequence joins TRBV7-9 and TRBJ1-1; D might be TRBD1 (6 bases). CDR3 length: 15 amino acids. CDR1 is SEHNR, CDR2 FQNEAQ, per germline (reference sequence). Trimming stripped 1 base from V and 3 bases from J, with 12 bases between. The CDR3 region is CASSLDRVLDTEAFF. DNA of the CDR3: TGTGCCAGCAGCTTAGACAGGGTTCTAGACACTGAAGCTTTCTTT.

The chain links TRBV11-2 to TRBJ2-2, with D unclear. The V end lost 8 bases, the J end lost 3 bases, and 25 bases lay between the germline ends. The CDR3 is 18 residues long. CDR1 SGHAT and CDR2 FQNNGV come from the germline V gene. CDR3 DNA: TGTGCCAGCCCCCACCCCACCAAAAGAGCGCTCGACACCGGGGAGCTGTTTTTT. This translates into CASPHPTKRALDTGELFF.

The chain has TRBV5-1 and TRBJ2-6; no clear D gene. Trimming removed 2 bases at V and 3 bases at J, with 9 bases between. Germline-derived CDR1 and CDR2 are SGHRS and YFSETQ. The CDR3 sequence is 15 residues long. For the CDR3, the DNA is TGCGCCAGCAGCTTAGATCGGTTTGGGGCCAACGTCCTGACTTTC. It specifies CASSLDRFGANVLTF.

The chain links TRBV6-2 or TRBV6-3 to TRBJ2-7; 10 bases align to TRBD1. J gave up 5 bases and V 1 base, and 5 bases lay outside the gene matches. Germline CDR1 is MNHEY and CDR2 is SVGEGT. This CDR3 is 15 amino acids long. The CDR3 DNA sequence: TGTGCCAGCAGTTACTTCGACAGGGGGCTCAACGAGCAGTACTTC. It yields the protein CASSYFDRGLNEQYF.

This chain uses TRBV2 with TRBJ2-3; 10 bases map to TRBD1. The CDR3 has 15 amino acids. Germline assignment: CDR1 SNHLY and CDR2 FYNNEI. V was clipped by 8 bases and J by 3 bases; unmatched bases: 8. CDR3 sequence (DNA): TGTGCCAGCGCCATGGGGGACAGGGGAACAGATACGCAGTATTTT. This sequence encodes CASAMGDRGTDTQYF.

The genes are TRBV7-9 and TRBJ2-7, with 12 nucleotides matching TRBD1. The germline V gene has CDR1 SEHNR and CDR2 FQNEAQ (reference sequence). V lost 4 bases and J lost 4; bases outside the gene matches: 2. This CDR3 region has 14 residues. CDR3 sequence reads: CASSWGQGAYEQYF. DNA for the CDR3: TGTGCCAGCAGCTGGGGACAGGGGGCGTACGAGCAGTACTTC.

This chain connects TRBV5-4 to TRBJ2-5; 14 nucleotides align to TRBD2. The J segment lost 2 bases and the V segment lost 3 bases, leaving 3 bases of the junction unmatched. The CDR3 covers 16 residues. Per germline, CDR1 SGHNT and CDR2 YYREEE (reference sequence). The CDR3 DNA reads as TGTGCCAGCAGCTCGGGACTAGCGGGGGCACAAGAGACCCAGTACTTC. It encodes CASSSGLAGAQETQYF.

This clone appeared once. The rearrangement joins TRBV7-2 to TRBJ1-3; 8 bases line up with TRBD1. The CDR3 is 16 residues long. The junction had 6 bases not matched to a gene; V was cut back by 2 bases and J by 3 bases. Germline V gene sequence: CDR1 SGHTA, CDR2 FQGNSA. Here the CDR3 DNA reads TGTGCCAGCAGCTTACAAAGGACAGGGCTTGGAAACACCATATATTTT. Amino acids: CASSLQRTGLGNTIYF.

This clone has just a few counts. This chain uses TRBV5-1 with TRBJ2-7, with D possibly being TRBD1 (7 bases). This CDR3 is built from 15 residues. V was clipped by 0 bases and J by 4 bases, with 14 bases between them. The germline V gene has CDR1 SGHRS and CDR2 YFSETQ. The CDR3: CASSLAGGQPYEQYF. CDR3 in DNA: TGCGCCAGCAGCTTGGCCGGGGGACAGCCTTACGAGCAGTACTTC.

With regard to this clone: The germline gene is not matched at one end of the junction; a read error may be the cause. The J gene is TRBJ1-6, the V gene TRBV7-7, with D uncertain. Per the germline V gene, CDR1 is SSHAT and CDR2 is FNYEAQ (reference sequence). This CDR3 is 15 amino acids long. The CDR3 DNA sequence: TGTGCTAGCAGCTTGGAGGTTCCCTATAATTCACCCCTCCACTTT. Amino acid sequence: CASSLEVPYNSPLHF.

CDR3 in amino acids: CASSDEGAGYTF. CDR3 coding DNA: TGTGCCAGCAGTGACGAGGGGGCTGGCTACACCTTC. This chain joins TRBV6-4 and TRBJ1-2; 7 bases are shared with TRBD1. Germline CDR1 is MRHNA and CDR2 is SNTAGT. This CDR3 has 12 residues. Losses at the gene ends were 2 bases for V and 7 bases for J; bases not matched to a gene: 1.

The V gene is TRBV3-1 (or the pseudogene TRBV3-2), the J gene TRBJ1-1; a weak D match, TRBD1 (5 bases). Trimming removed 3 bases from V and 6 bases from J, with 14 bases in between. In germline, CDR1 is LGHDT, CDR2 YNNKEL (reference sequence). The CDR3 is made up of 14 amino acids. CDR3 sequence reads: CASSHISQGAEAFF. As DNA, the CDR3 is TGTGCCAGCAGCCACATCAGCCAAGGGGCTGAAGCTTTCTTT.

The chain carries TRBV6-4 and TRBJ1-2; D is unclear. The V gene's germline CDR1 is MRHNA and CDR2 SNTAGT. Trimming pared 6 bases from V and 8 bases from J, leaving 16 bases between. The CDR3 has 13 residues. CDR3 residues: CASSETGLMGYTF. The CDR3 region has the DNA TGTGCCAGCAGCGAGACGGGTCTTATGGGCTACACCTTC.

Written as DNA, the CDR3 is TGTGCCAGTAGCCGGGACAGGGGGCCCACCGGGGAGCTGTTTTTT. This sequence encodes CASSRDRGPTGELFF. The V and J genes are TRBV19 and TRBJ2-2; 12 bases align to TRBD1. CDR3 length: 15 residues. Per the germline V gene, CDR1 is LNHDA and CDR2 is SQIVND (reference sequence). The V and J ends lost 6 bases and 4 bases, in that order; junction bases with no gene match: 3.

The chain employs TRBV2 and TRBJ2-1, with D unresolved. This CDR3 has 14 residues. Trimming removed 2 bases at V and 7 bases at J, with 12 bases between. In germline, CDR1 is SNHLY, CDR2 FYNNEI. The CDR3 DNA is TGTGCCAGCAGTGAAACGTACCTAAAAAATGAGCAGTTCTTC. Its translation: CASSETYLKNEQFF.

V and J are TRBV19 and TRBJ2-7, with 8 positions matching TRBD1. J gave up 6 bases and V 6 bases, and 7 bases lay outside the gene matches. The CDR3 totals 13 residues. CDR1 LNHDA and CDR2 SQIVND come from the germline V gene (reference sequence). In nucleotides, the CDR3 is TGTGCCAGTAGGGCCGGGACAGGTCCCGAGCAGTACTTC. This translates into CASRAGTGPEQYF.

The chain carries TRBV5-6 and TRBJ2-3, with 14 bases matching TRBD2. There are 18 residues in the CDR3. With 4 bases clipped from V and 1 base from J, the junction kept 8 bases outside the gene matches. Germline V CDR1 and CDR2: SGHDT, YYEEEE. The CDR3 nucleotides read TGTGCCAGCAGCCTCCGACTAGCGGGGGGGCCGGGCACAGATACGCAGTATTTT. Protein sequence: CASSLRLAGGPGTDTQYF.

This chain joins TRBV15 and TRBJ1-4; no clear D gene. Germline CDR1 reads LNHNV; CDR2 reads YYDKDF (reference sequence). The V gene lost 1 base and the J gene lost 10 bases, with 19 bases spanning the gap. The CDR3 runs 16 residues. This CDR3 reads CATSRGNPGGVGKLFF. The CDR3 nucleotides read TGTGCCACCAGCAGAGGGAACCCGGGTGGCGTGGGAAAACTGTTTTTT.

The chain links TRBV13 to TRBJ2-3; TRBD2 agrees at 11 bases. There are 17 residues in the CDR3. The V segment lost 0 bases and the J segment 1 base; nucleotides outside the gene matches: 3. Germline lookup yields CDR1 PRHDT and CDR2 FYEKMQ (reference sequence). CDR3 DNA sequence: TGTGCCAGCAGCTTAGGACTAGCGGGGGAGGGCACAGATACGCAGTATTTT. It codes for CASSLGLAGEGTDTQYF.

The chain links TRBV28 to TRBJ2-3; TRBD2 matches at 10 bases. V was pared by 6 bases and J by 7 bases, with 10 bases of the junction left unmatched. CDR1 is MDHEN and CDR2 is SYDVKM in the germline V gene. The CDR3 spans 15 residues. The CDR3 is CASRLPGLAPNTQYF. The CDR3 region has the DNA TGTGCCAGCAGACTTCCGGGACTAGCGCCGAATACGCAGTATTTT.

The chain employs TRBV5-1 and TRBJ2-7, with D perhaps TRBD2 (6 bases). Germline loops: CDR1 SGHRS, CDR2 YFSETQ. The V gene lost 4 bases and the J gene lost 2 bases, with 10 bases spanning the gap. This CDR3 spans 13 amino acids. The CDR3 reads CASSPWGAYEQYF. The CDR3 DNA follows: TGCGCCAGCAGCCCCTGGGGGGCCTACGAGCAGTACTTC.